Each of the 24 T cell receptor beta chains below was sequenced from the same sample in a study of shared clonotypes between healthy human individuals. CD45RO-negative, CCR7-selected cells formed the naive CD8 fraction, which excluded terminally differentiated effector memory CD45RA+ cells. Profiling relied on immunoSEQ multiplex PCR, and the TCRdb table lists in-frame clones only, not all of them. The sample records about 2.1 million clones, 93% being singletons. The sequencing sample was made of naive CD8+ T cells from PBMCs. The receptor set was obtained from a man aged 18 to 35 in good health. Some clones in this sample may be carry-over from other donors' samples.

The J gene is TRBJ2-7, the V gene TRBV5-1; D not resolved. The V gene's germline CDR1 is SGHRS and CDR2 YFSETQ. Trimming cost V 2 bases and J 2 bases, with 20 bases left between them. The CDR3 has 17 amino acids. CDR3 sequence reads: CASSFLSGYEVPYEQYF. The CDR3, as DNA: TGCGCCAGCAGCTTTCTTTCTGGGTACGAGGTCCCCTACGAGCAGTACTTC.

DNA for the CDR3: TGCGCCAGCAGCCATGGTCGTCGAGGGAGCTACGAGCAGTACTTC. Translating it yields CASSHGRRGSYEQYF. V gene TRBV4-3 combines with J gene TRBJ2-7; D possibly corresponds to TRBD2 (5 bases). The CDR3 runs to 15 residues. Germline V lookup: CDR1 LGHNA, CDR2 YSLEER. V lost 3 bases and J lost 3, with 15 bases in between.

This chain links TRBV6-5 with TRBJ2-7; perhaps D is TRBD1 or TRBD2 (6 bases each). Trimming pared 2 bases from V and 5 bases from J, leaving 16 bases between. This CDR3 has 15 amino acids. Looked up from germline, CDR1 is MNHEY and CDR2 is SVGAGI. The CDR3 is CASSYGPGAWDEQYF. The CDR3 DNA reads as TGTGCCAGCAGTTACGGCCCGGGGGCCTGGGACGAGCAGTACTTC.

The chain recombines TRBV27 with TRBJ2-3, with 8 bases lining up with TRBD1. J was trimmed by 2 bases and V by 5 bases; bases with no gene match: 6. Germline V lookup: CDR1 MNHEY, CDR2 SMNVEV (reference sequence). This CDR3 contains 15 residues. The CDR3 sequence is CASSPDRDLTDTQYF. CDR3 DNA: TGTGCCAGCAGTCCGGACAGGGATCTCACAGATACGCAGTATTTT.

This clone was observed a single time. This chain links TRBV7-9 with TRBJ1-2, with a tentative D call TRBD1 (5 bases). Germline CDR1 reads SEHNR; CDR2 reads FQNEAQ (reference sequence). The CDR3 covers 16 residues. V lost 0 bases and J 0 bases, leaving 11 bases between the germline ends. CDR3 residues: CASSLAPGGPNYGYTF. CDR3 coding DNA: TGTGCCAGCAGCTTAGCCCCCGGGGGTCCTAACTATGGCTACACCTTC.

This chain links TRBV27 with TRBJ2-7, with D perhaps TRBD1 (5 bases). Germline CDR1 is MNHEY and CDR2 is SMNVEV (reference sequence). V shed 6 bases and J shed 5 bases, with 11 bases lying between them. The CDR3 spans 12 residues. The CDR3 region has the DNA TGTGCCAGCAGCGGCAGGGTCCACGAGCAGTACTTC. Translation: CASSGRVHEQYF.

The rearrangement uses TRBV6-1 and TRBJ2-3; tentatively, D is TRBD2 (5 bases). This CDR3 is 17 amino acids long. V was pared by 4 bases and J by 4 bases, with 21 bases between. Germline V CDR1 and CDR2: MNHNS, SASEGT. This CDR3 is CASSGEGRWEKADTQYF. CDR3 sequence (DNA): TGTGCCAGCAGTGGGGAAGGGAGATGGGAGAAGGCAGATACGCAGTATTTT.

The chain uses TRBV9 and TRBJ2-5; 8 bases are shared with TRBD2. This CDR3 contains 16 residues. After removal of 1 base from V and 5 bases from J, the junction contained 10 bases not matched to a gene. The germline V gene has CDR1 SGDLS and CDR2 YYNGEE. This CDR3 reads CASSVRQAGVGETQYF. The CDR3 DNA sequence: TGTGCCAGCAGCGTACGCCAAGCGGGAGTGGGGGAGACCCAGTACTTC.

V and J are TRBV27 and TRBJ1-1; 8 positions agree with TRBD1. The CDR3 is 13 residues long. The germline V gene encodes CDR1 MNHEY and CDR2 SMNVEV (reference sequence). V dropped 8 bases and J dropped 3; count of bases not matched to a gene: 5. The CDR3, as DNA: TGTGCCAGCGGGACAGGACGGTACACTGAAGCTTTCTTT. Protein product: CASGTGRYTEAFF.

The chain joins TRBV5-4 to TRBJ1-2; 9 nucleotides agree with TRBD1. The CDR3 contains 15 residues. CDR1 SGHNT and CDR2 YYREEE come from the germline V gene (reference sequence). J was trimmed by 4 bases and V by 4 bases; bases with no gene match: 8. CDR3 sequence reads: CASSLYGQGSYGYTF. CDR3 nucleotide sequence: TGTGCCAGCAGCCTATACGGACAGGGGAGCTATGGCTACACCTTC.

J is TRBJ2-1 and V is TRBV13, with TRBD2 matching over 7 bases. The CDR3 is 15 residues long. With 3 bases clipped from V and 7 bases from J, the junction kept 9 bases outside the gene matches. CDR1 and CDR2 (germline): PRHDT, FYEKMQ (reference sequence). CDR3 bases: TGTGCCAGCAGCTTCGCTAGCGGAGACCCTAATGAGCAGTTCTTC. Its protein product is CASSFASGDPNEQFF.

V and J are TRBV23-1 and TRBJ2-7, with D unclear. TRBV23-1 is placed among ORFs of uncertain function. CDR3 size: 14 residues. Trimming left V 6 bases short and J 3 bases short, with 15 bases between. The CDR3 loop reads CASSPLTLDYEQYF. The CDR3 DNA reads as TGCGCCAGCAGCCCTTTGACCCTCGACTACGAGCAGTACTTC.

Concerning this clone itself: In the same sample, other DNA sequences code for this CDR3. V is TRBV27 and J is TRBJ1-1; tentative D call: TRBD1 (5 bases). The CDR3 runs to 14 residues. Germline assignment: CDR1 MNHEY and CDR2 SMNVEV (reference sequence). Trimming left V 3 bases short and J 0 bases short, with 8 bases between. CDR3 in DNA: TGTGCCAGCAGTTTCGTAGGGGTGAACACTGAAGCTTTCTTT. It is translated as CASSFVGVNTEAFF.

The chain employs TRBV7-6 and TRBJ1-3, with D possibly matching TRBD1 (6 bases). Trimming left V 0 bases short and J 4 bases short, with 10 bases between. The CDR3 length is 15 residues. Germline loops: CDR1 SGHVS, CDR2 FNYEAQ. The CDR3 loop is CASSLAQGLGNTIYF. The DNA for the CDR3 is TGTGCCAGCAGCTTAGCCCAGGGGCTCGGAAACACCATATATTTT.

The chain has TRBV4-1 and TRBJ1-2, with D maybe TRBD1 (6 bases). The CDR3 is 14 amino acids. Between the trimmed V and J ends, which lost 4 bases and 4 bases, there was a span of 13 bases. Germline CDR1 is MGHRA and CDR2 is YSYEKL. The CDR3 region has the DNA TGCGCCAGCAGCCGTCCCCGGGACACCTATGGCTACACCTTC. This sequence encodes CASSRPRDTYGYTF.

The chain joins TRBV6-6 to TRBJ2-2, with no clear D. This CDR3 has 14 amino acids. From germline, CDR1 is MNHNY and CDR2 SVGAGI (reference sequence). The V and J ends lost 6 bases and 8 bases respectively, with 16 bases between them. In DNA form, the CDR3 reads TGTGCCAGCAGCCTCCTTCTCGGGCGGGGGGAGCTGTTTTTT. As protein: CASSLLLGRGELFF.

Only one count was recorded for this clone. V usage is TRBV19 and J usage is TRBJ1-5; the D is unclear. The germline V and J ends were trimmed by 5 bases and 0 bases, with 5 bases remaining between them. Germline V gives CDR1 LNHDA, CDR2 SQIVND (reference sequence). The CDR3 runs 13 residues. The CDR3: CASSVPSNQPQHF. The CDR3 DNA follows: TGTGCCAGTAGTGTACCTAGCAATCAGCCCCAGCATTTT.

The chain is built from TRBV25-1 and TRBJ1-6; possibly TRBD1 for D (5 bases). Between the trimmed V and J ends, which lost 1 base and 8 bases, there was a span of 15 bases. CDR1 MGHDK and CDR2 SYGVNS come from the germline V gene. The length of the CDR3 is 16 residues. CDR3 in DNA: TGTGCCAGCAGTGAATGGGCCTCAGGGACGGATTCACCCCTCCACTTT. As protein: CASSEWASGTDSPLHF.

This chain joins TRBV13 and TRBJ2-7; 10 bases map to TRBD1. The CDR3 has 16 residues. The V segment lost 5 bases and the J segment 0 bases; nucleotides outside the gene matches: 7. CDR1 and CDR2 from the germline V gene are PRHDT and FYEKMQ (reference sequence). The CDR3 DNA reads as TGTGCCAGCAGCCCCGACAGGGGGCAAAGCTCCTACGAGCAGTACTTC. Encoded protein: CASSPDRGQSSYEQYF.

This clone is a singleton in its sample. The chain uses TRBV7-6 and TRBJ1-4; D not certain. Germline assignment: CDR1 SGHVS and CDR2 FNYEAQ. V lost 5 bases and J 3 bases, leaving 13 bases between the germline ends. CDR3 length: 15 residues. CDR3 DNA sequence: TGTGCCAGCAGCCCCCACCCCGACCCTAATGAAAAACTGTTTTTT. This codes for CASSPHPDPNEKLFF.

The chain carries TRBV29-1 and TRBJ2-7; 8 bases line up with TRBD2. Germline-derived CDR1 and CDR2 are SQVTM and ANQGSEA. With 6 bases clipped from V and 3 bases from J, the junction kept 10 bases outside the gene matches. This CDR3 contains 14 residues. DNA of the CDR3: TGCAGCGTGAGGGGACTAGGGGGAATCTACGAGCAGTACTTC. It encodes CSVRGLGGIYEQYF.

This chain joins TRBV13 and TRBJ2-7; D is unresolved. V lost 4 bases and J 0 bases, leaving 10 bases between the germline ends. In germline, CDR1 is PRHDT, CDR2 FYEKMQ (reference sequence). CDR3 length: 14 amino acids. The CDR3: CASSSSESSYEQYF. The DNA for the CDR3 is TGTGCCAGCAGCTCCAGCGAGAGCTCCTACGAGCAGTACTTC.

This clone was seen once. The gene calls are TRBV7-9 and TRBJ1-1; D is ambiguous. V was shortened by 5 bases and J by 4 bases, with 8 bases between the two germline ends. Germline CDR1 reads SEHNR; CDR2 reads FQNEAQ (reference sequence). This CDR3 is 12 amino acids long. The CDR3 loop is CASSRFATEAFF. DNA for the CDR3: TGTGCCAGCAGCCGGTTTGCCACTGAAGCTTTCTTT.

This clone appeared once. The chain's CDR3 is CASSSPALRSSYEQYF. CDR3 in DNA: TGTGCCAGCAGTAGCCCAGCCCTAAGGAGCTCCTACGAGCAGTACTTC. The chain couples TRBV28 to TRBJ2-7, with no clear D. The V gene's germline CDR1 is MDHEN and CDR2 SYDVKM. V gave up 5 bases and J gave up 0 bases, with 17 bases separating them. CDR3 length: 16 residues.